The clone carrying this T cell receptor (beta chain) was detected only a few times. The donors, healthy Caucasians from Russia, were aged about 6 to 95. The data were obtained in a study of blood T cells in healthy people across ages. This CDR3 is built from 16 residues. After removal of 2 bases from V and 2 bases from J, the junction contained 5 bases not matched to a gene. Germline V gene lookup returns CDR1 SGHDN and CDR2 FVKESK. A second PCR of roughly 7 to 11 cycles used a sample-barcoded 5' primer and a J-beta primer mix. TCRdb reprocessed the 5' RACE reads with MiXCR, giving one entry per CDR3 protein. This table holds fewer than 750,000 distinct CDR3 sequences, roughly half found once.

Sequencing was performed on blood. This clonotype was sampled from an elderly woman in good health. The chain joins TRBV14 to TRBJ2-1, with 8 bases fitting TRBD1. The CDR3 loop reads CASSQIRDRTYNEQFF. The CDR3 DNA is TGTGCCAGCAGCCAAATCCGGGACAGGACCTACAATGAGCAGTTCTTC.